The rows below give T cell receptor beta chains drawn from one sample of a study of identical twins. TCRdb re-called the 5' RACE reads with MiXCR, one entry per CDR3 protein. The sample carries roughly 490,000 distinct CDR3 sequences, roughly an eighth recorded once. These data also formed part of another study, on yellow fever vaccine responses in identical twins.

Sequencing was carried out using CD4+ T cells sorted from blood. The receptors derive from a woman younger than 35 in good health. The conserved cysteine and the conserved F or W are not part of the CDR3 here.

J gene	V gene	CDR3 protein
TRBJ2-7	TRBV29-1	SFRGVGEQY
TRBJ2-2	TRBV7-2	ASSTDRGSNTGELF
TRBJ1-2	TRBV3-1	ASSPPGSGYT
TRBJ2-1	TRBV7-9	ASSMDTYNEQF
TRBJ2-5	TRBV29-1	SVVPDGPGTQY
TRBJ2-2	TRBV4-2	ASSQDEKLNTGELF
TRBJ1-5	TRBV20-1	SATGGNQPQH
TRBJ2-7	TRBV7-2	ASTGTVSSEQY
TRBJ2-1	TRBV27	ASRLRPGAGGRYNEQF
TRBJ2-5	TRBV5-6	ASSLVTSGSRETQY
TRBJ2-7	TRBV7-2	ASSLSTRGRTYEQY
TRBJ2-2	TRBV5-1	ASRHPKSSGVLNTGELF
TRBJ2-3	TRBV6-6	ASSPGGSTQY
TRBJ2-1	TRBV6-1	ASSPIRTSFNEQF
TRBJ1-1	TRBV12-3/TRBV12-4	ASSFMMNTEAF
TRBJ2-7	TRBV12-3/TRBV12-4	ASSFGTGGGGDEQY
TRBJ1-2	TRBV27	ASSPRQGRNGYT
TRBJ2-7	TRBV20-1	SARFPGQGYEQY
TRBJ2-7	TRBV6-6	ASTRSEAYEQY
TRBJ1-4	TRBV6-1	ASRETGGPGKLF
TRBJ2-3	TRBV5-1	ASSLAGQGSTDTQY
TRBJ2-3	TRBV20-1	SAEQGLADTDTQY
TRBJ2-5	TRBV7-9	ASRGTKQETQY
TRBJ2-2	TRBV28	ASNPWGTGGTGELF
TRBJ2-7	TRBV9	ASSVATGGPYEQY
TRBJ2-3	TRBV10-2	ASSDVGQGGTDTQY
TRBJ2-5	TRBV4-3	ASGQDLLGTQY
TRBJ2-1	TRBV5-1	ATAMTTNHLGEQF
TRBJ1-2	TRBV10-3	AISDLRGQDPNYGYT
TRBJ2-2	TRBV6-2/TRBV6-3	ASSYPISGRTGELF
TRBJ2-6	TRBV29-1	SVSLSGTPFPGANVLT
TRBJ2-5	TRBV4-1	ASSPDWTGGGETQY
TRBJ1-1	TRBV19	ASTFGRNTEAF